The 25 T cell receptor beta chains reported below all come from one sample, sequenced in a study of T cell clusters in autoimmune cytopenias. TRB rearrangements were amplified by touch-down multiplex PCR with mixed TRB-A/B primers. TCRdb derives one entry per CDR3 protein from the multiplex PCR reads, leaving out DNA. The sample has 1,000 to 1,500 distinct CDR3 sequences. TRB amplification used around 270 ng of peripheral blood genomic DNA. The specimen sequenced was peripheral blood. These receptors were collected from a human donor with an autoimmune cytopenia or autoimmune hepatitis (not recorded which).

This clonotype registers medium-sized by frequency. The rearrangement joins TRBV27 to TRBJ1-2; checking the TCRdb D call of TRBD1 is not possible without DNA. The CDR3 sequence is 15 residues long. Germline loops: CDR1 MNHEY, CDR2 SMNVEV (reference sequence). CDR3 in amino acids: CASSLKGGLNYGYTF.

This clonotype is classed as large by frequency. The chain joins TRBV12-3 or TRBV12-4 to TRBJ2-3. This CDR3 comprises 12 residues. CDR3 residues: CASMGSTDTQYF.

This clonotype registers medium-sized by frequency. The V call is TRBV11-2, the J call TRBJ2-4. CDR3 length: 13 amino acids. CDR1 and CDR2 from the germline V gene are SGHAT and FQNNGV. The CDR3 spells CASSSMNKNIQYF. The entire variable domain, with the rest obtained from reference TRBV11-2 and TRBJ2-4, is as follows: EAGVAQSPRYKIIEKRQSVAFWCNPISGHATLYWYQQILGQGPKLLIQFQNNGVVDDSQLPKDRFSAERLKGVDSTLKIQPAKLEDSAVYLCASSSMNKNIQYFGAGTRLSVL.

The rearrangement uses TRBV19 and TRBJ2-3; TCRdb returns TRBD1, unconfirmable since there is no DNA. The CDR3 runs to 14 residues. Germline CDR1 and CDR2: LNHDA and SQIVND (reference sequence). The CDR3 sequence: CASSSGQRTDTQYF.

Considering frequency, this clonotype is large. V is TRBV19 and J is TRBJ2-7; the TRBD1 assignment by TCRdb is unverifiable without DNA. The CDR3 is 14 amino acids. The V gene's germline CDR1 is LNHDA and CDR2 SQIVND (reference sequence). This CDR3 reads CASTPGTGASEQYF.

This clonotype ranks as medium-sized in terms of frequency. The genes are TRBV20-1 and TRBJ1-2; TCRdb returns TRBD1, unconfirmable since there is no DNA. The CDR3 is 16 amino acids. CDR1 is DFQATT, CDR2 SNEGSKA, per germline (reference sequence). The CDR3 is CSAESGPVFISSGYTF.

This clonotype registers medium-sized by frequency. V and J are TRBV5-1 and TRBJ2-3. This CDR3 is 16 amino acids long. Germline V gives CDR1 SGHRS, CDR2 YFSETQ. The CDR3 loop is CASSLAGVGNTDTQYF.

The chain joins TRBV6-5 to TRBJ2-2; TCRdb lists TRBD2, though no DNA is available to test this call. The germline V gene has CDR1 MNHEY and CDR2 SVGAGI. The CDR3 totals 15 residues. Here the CDR3 reads CASSETRLAAGELFF.

This chain links TRBV30 with TRBJ1-5. CDR1 GTSNPN and CDR2 SVGIG come from the germline V gene (reference sequence). The CDR3 is 15 residues long. CDR3: CAWSIDSSPSSEVHF.

This clonotype is labeled large (0.1 to 1%) based on frequency. The chain is built from TRBV10-3 and TRBJ1-2. Germline values: CDR1 ENHRY, CDR2 SYGVKD. This CDR3 comprises 15 residues. Here the CDR3 reads CAISDTIYRVRGYTF.

This clonotype ranks as medium-sized in terms of frequency. The J gene is TRBJ1-1, the V gene TRBV24-1; TCRdb proposes TRBD1, but this gene call is untestable without DNA. CDR1 is KGHDR and CDR2 is SFDVKD in the germline V gene. The CDR3 totals 14 residues. This CDR3 reads CATSDPGGLIEAFF.

In terms of frequency, this clonotype is medium-sized. The gene calls are TRBV20-1 and TRBJ2-2; the D call of TRBD1 rests on TCRdb alone, since no DNA is present to check it. The CDR3 is made up of 13 amino acids. CDR1 and CDR2 (germline): DFQATT, SNEGSKA (reference sequence). The CDR3 loop is CSARGQGSGELFF.

This clonotype is identified as large from frequency. V is TRBV6-1 and J is TRBJ2-5. This CDR3 has 12 residues. Per germline, CDR1 MNHNS and CDR2 SASEGT. The CDR3 reads CASSQARETQYF.

According to its frequency, this clonotype is medium-sized. The V call is TRBV20-1, the J call TRBJ2-6. Per germline, CDR1 DFQATT and CDR2 SNEGSKA (reference sequence). This CDR3 has 12 residues. The CDR3 sequence: CSMSSGANVLTF.

The chain recombines TRBV27 with TRBJ1-2. There are 14 residues in the CDR3. The germline CDR1 and CDR2 sequences are MNHEY and SMNVEV (reference sequence). The CDR3: CASSLGRTAYGYTF.

The chain joins TRBV7-6 to TRBJ2-3; there is no DNA to check the TCRdb D call of TRBD2. The CDR3 consists of 16 residues. In germline, CDR1 is SGHVS, CDR2 FNYEAQ. The CDR3 is CASSQRVSGGTDTQYF.

According to its frequency, this clonotype is medium-sized. CDR3 residues: CASSPWGGADTEAFF. This chain links TRBV7-9 with TRBJ1-1; no DNA is available, so the TRBD1 call from TCRdb remains unchecked. Germline CDR1 SEHNR, CDR2 FQNEAQ (reference sequence). This CDR3 spans 15 amino acids.

This sequence joins TRBV7-2 and TRBJ2-1; the TCRdb D gene call, TRBD1, has no DNA to confirm it. The CDR3 runs 16 residues. Germline loops: CDR1 SGHTA, CDR2 FQGNSA. The CDR3 loop is CASSSTGGFTNNEQFF.

Judged by frequency, this clonotype is medium-sized (0.01 to 0.1%). The gene calls are TRBV20-1 and TRBJ2-3; TCRdb calls TRBD1, which cannot be checked without DNA. Germline values: CDR1 DFQATT, CDR2 SNEGSKA (reference sequence). CDR3 size: 15 residues. CDR3 sequence reads: CSARAGHQSTDTQYF.

The chain combines TRBV11-2 with TRBJ2-2; TCRdb's D gene call, TRBD1, goes unchecked for lack of DNA. Germline V gives CDR1 SGHAT, CDR2 FQNNGV. The CDR3 length is 14 residues. The CDR3: CASSPGSSTGELFF.

J is TRBJ2-7 and V is TRBV24-1; with no DNA, the TCRdb D assignment of TRBD2 cannot be verified. This CDR3 is 17 amino acids long. The germline V gene encodes CDR1 KGHDR and CDR2 SFDVKD. The CDR3 region is CATSGQGNSGGFSEQYF.

The V gene is TRBV11-2, the J gene TRBJ1-1; the TCRdb D gene call, TRBD1, has no DNA to confirm it. The germline V gene has CDR1 SGHAT and CDR2 FQNNGV. The length of the CDR3 is 15 residues. The CDR3 reads CASSLELGARTEAFF.

This chain uses TRBV30 with TRBJ2-3; TCRdb calls TRBD1, which cannot be checked without DNA. The CDR3 is made up of 13 amino acids. Germline V CDR1 and CDR2: GTSNPN, SVGIG (reference sequence). The CDR3 here is CAWSVWAGDTQYF.

Frequency places this clonotype as medium-sized. CDR3: CSALDRAFNQPQHF. This chain joins TRBV20-1 and TRBJ1-5; TCRdb proposes TRBD1, but this gene call is untestable without DNA. This CDR3 region has 14 residues. Germline CDR1 and CDR2: DFQATT and SNEGSKA (reference sequence).

This clonotype is deemed medium-sized by its frequency. The chain links TRBV7-2 to TRBJ1-3. The CDR3 spans 12 residues. CDR1 SGHTA and CDR2 FQGNSA come from the germline V gene. The chain's CDR3 is CASSLYEDTIYF.